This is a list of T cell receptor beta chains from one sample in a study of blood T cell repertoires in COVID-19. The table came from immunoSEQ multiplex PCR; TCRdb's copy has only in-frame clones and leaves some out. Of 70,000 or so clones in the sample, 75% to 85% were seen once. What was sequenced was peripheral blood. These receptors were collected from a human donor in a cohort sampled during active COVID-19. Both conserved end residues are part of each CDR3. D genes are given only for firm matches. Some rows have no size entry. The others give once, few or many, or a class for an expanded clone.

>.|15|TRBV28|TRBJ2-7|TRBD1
CASSPYLDRGYEQYF
TGTGCCAGCAGTCCCTACCTTGACAGGGGCTACGAGCAGTACTTC
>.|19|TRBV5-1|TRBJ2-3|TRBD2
CASSLVSIGLAGYTDTQYF
TGCGCCAGCAGCTTGGTATCTATTGGGCTAGCGGGATATACAGATACGCAGTATTTT
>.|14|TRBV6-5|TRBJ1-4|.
CASSYTAGEEKLFF
TGTGCCAGCAGTTACACGGCAGGGGAGGAAAAACTGTTTTTT
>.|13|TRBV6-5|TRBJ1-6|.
CASRQGYNSPLHF
TGTGCCAGCAGGCAGGGTTATAATTCACCCCTCCACTTT
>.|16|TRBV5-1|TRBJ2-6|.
CASTPGGASGANVLTF
TGCGCCAGCACCCCCGGCGGCGCCTCTGGGGCCAACGTCCTGACTTTC
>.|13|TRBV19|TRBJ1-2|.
CASNKSGSQGYTF
TGTGCCAGCAATAAATCAGGGTCTCAGGGCTACACCTTC
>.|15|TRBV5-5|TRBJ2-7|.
CASGLRGGAGYEQYF
TGTGCCAGCGGACTTAGAGGGGGGGCTGGCTACGAGCAGTACTTC
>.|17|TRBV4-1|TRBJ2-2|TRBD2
CASSPRGLAGNTGELFF
TGCGCCAGCAGCCCCAGAGGACTAGCGGGAAACACCGGGGAGCTGTTTTTT
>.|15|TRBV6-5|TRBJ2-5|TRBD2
CASSRGGALEETQYF
TGTGCCAGCAGTCGCGGGGGGGCCCTAGAAGAGACCCAGTACTTC
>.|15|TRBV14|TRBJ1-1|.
CASSQDKTALGAAFF
TGTGCCAGCAGCCAAGACAAGACAGCCCTAGGGGCAGCTTTCTTT
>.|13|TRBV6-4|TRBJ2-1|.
CASSPGDNNEQFF
TGTGCCAGCAGCCCCGGGGACAACAATGAGCAGTTCTTC
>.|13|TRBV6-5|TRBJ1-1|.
CASSPYRDTEAFF
TGTGCCAGCAGTCCCTACAGGGATACTGAAGCTTTCTTT
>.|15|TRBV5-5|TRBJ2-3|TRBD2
CASSWAGGQADTQYF
TGTGCCAGCAGCTGGGCGGGGGGGCAGGCAGATACGCAGTATTTT
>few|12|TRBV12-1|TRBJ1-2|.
CASREGAKGYTF
TGTGCCAGCAGGGAGGGAGCTAAAGGCTACACCTTC
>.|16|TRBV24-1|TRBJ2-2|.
CATQNGWGANTGELFF
TGTGCCACCCAGAACGGCTGGGGCGCGAACACCGGGGAGCTGTTTTTT
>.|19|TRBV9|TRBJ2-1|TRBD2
CASSPLFGLAGVGGNEQFF
TGTGCCAGCAGCCCCCTCTTCGGACTAGCGGGAGTAGGGGGCAATGAGCAGTTCTTC
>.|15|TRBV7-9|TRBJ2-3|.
CASSYPIGSTDTQYF
TGTGCCAGCAGTTACCCGATCGGGAGCACAGATACGCAGTATTTT
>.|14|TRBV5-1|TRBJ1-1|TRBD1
CASSSGTGGTEAFF
TGCGCCAGCAGCTCCGGGACAGGGGGCACTGAAGCTTTCTTT
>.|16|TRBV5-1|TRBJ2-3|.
CASSLQGPPSTDTQYF
TGCGCCAGCAGCCTACAGGGACCTCCTAGCACAGATACGCAGTATTTT
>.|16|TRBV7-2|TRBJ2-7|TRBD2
CASSLWAGETTYEQYF
TGTGCCAGCAGCTTATGGGCGGGAGAGACCACCTACGAGCAGTACTTC
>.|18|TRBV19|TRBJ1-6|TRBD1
CASSMATGGSSYNSPLHF
TGTGCCAGTAGTATGGCGACAGGGGGTAGCTCCTATAATTCACCCCTCCACTTT
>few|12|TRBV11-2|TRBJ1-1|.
CASSQAGRSAFF
TGTGCCAGCAGCCAAGCCGGGAGGTCAGCTTTCTTT
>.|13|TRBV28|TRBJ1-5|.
CASSLGQGQPQHF
TGTGCCAGCAGTTTAGGTCAGGGGCAGCCCCAGCATTTT
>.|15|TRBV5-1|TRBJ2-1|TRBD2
CASSLNRGGYNEQFF
TGCGCCAGCAGCTTGAATCGGGGGGGTTACAATGAGCAGTTCTTC
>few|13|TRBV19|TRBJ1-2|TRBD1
CASSIGDRGGYTF
TGTGCCAGTAGTATAGGAGACAGGGGTGGCTACACCTTC
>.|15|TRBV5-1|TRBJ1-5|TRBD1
CASSLGQGVGQPQHF
TGCGCCAGCAGCTTGGGACAGGGAGTTGGTCAGCCCCAGCATTTT
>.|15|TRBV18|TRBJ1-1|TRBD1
CASSASGQRNTEAFF
TGTGCCAGCTCAGCCTCGGGACAGAGGAACACTGAAGCTTTCTTT
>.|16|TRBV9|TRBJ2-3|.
CASSALLASSTDTQYF
TGTGCCAGCAGCGCCCTTCTAGCGTCTAGCACAGATACGCAGTATTTT